This TCR beta chain was retrieved from a study of Graves' ophthalmopathy and Graves' hyperthyroidism. Study-wide results and caveats: The study's model predicted ophthalmopathy progression at 70.59% sensitivity and 72% to 85% specificity.

CDR3 length: 14 residues. The V end was cut by 2 bases, the J end by 4 bases, with 12 bases between. The germline V gene encodes CDR1 SGHRS and CDR2 YFSETQ. Aged 18 to 65, the patients with hyperthyroidism had under 2 months' duration and were newly diagnosed. Lactation, pregnancy, uncontrolled infections and other autoimmune diseases were all grounds for excluding patients. This clonotype came up many times. Its antigen is as yet unknown. TCR beta CDR3 regions were amplified from RNA transcripts. RT-PCR with HTBI primers came first, then second-round multiplex PCR. TCRdb re-called the multiplex PCR reads through MiXCR, storing one row per CDR3 protein. The sample lists around 1,000,000 distinct CDR3 sequences; about two fifths were seen once.

The clonotype comes from an adult man with Graves' hyperthyroidism. Material: peripheral blood or thyroid tissue (not recorded which). This chain connects TRBV5-1 to TRBJ1-1; unclear D gene. The CDR3 protein is CASSFRTSSTEAFF. The CDR3 DNA reads TGCGCCAGCAGCTTCAGGACCTCCAGCACTGAAGCTTTCTTT.